What follows are 19 T cell receptor beta chains derived from one specimen sequenced in a study of blood T cell repertoires in COVID-19. Profiled with immunoSEQ multiplex PCR; TCRdb holds only in-frame clones, not every one. Of about 250,000 clones in the sample, 85% were seen once. The sample taken for sequencing was PBMCs or T cells enriched from blood (not recorded which). The receptor source for this set is a woman aged 45-65 years with acute COVID-19.

J is TRBJ2-7 and V is TRBV19; D perhaps matches TRBD1 (5 bases). Trimming shortened V by 7 bases and J by 3 bases, and 7 bases separated the two germline ends. This CDR3 has 11 residues. In germline, CDR1 is LNHDA, CDR2 SQIVND (reference sequence). The CDR3 DNA reads as TGTGCCAGTATGCAGGGCTACGAGCAGTACTTC. This sequence encodes CASMQGYEQYF.

Written as DNA, the CDR3 is TGTGCCAGCAGCGCCGGGACTAGCGGTCCCAATGAGCAGTTCTTC. Its protein is CASSAGTSGPNEQFF. The rearrangement uses TRBV7-8 and TRBJ2-1, with TRBD2 matching over 11 bases. The CDR3 extends over 15 amino acids. The V gene end was trimmed by 5 bases and the J gene end by 6 bases; junction bases not matched to a gene: 6. From germline, CDR1 is SGHVS and CDR2 FQNEAQ.

The chain combines TRBV5-1 with TRBJ1-5; D remains unclear. V was pared by 1 base and J by 4 bases, with 9 bases between. From germline, CDR1 is SGHRS and CDR2 YFSETQ. The CDR3 is made up of 14 amino acids. CDR3 DNA: TGCGCCAGCAGCTTGAATCGGGAAAATCAGCCCCAGCATTTT. It specifies CASSLNRENQPQHF.

V is TRBV12-3 or TRBV12-4 and J is TRBJ1-6; D is ambiguous. V gave up 3 bases and J gave up 10 bases, with 7 bases separating them. The CDR3 consists of 12 residues. The CDR3, as DNA: TGTGCCAGCAGTTTTCAGGTCTCACCCCTCCACTTT. Its protein product is CASSFQVSPLHF.

CDR3 loop: CATSRSDRGSWEKLFF. The CDR3 DNA reads TGTGCCACCAGCAGAAGCGACAGGGGATCTTGGGAAAAACTGTTTTTT. The rearrangement uses TRBV15 and TRBJ1-4; 8 bases match TRBD1. The CDR3 runs 16 residues. V shed 2 bases and J 8 bases; nucleotides not matched to a gene: 10. The V gene's germline CDR1 is LNHNV and CDR2 YYDKDF (reference sequence).

The chain couples TRBV9 to TRBJ2-7; 9 positions match TRBD2. CDR1 is SGDLS and CDR2 is YYNGEE in the germline V gene. The length of the CDR3 is 14 residues. V shed 6 bases and J 3 bases; nucleotides not matched to a gene: 7. The CDR3 is CASNVAGGNYEQYF. The CDR3 DNA reads TGTGCCAGCAACGTGGCGGGGGGGAACTACGAGCAGTACTTC.

The chain is built from TRBV5-1 and TRBJ1-2; 9 positions agree with TRBD1. This CDR3 region has 15 residues. Germline values: CDR1 SGHRS, CDR2 YFSETQ. With V trimmed by 4 bases and J by 8 bases, 12 bases remained unmatched. The CDR3 bases are TGCGCCAGCAGCCCCAGGACAGGGGCCGATAGAGGCTACACCTTC. This codes for CASSPRTGADRGYTF.

The chain joins TRBV10-2 to TRBJ1-6; TRBD1 matches at 10 bases. The ends lost 2 bases at V and 9 bases at J; junction bases unmatched: 4. Looked up from germline, CDR1 is WSHSY and CDR2 is SAAADI. This CDR3 region has 15 residues. In DNA form, the CDR3 reads TGCGCCAGCAGTGAGAGGACAGGGGGAACTTCACCCCTCCACTTT. Translated, it gives CASSERTGGTSPLHF.

The chain couples TRBV12-3 or TRBV12-4 to TRBJ1-1; D remains ambiguous. The CDR3 has 13 residues. The germline V and J ends were trimmed by 3 bases and 5 bases, with 10 bases remaining between them. CDR3 loop: CASSLNGKTEAFF. The CDR3 DNA follows: TGTGCCAGCAGTTTGAACGGGAAGACTGAAGCTTTCTTT.

This clone was picked up a small number of times. The chain has TRBV30 and TRBJ2-1; the D is unclear. Trimming left V 1 base short and J 3 bases short, with 4 bases between. Germline CDR1 reads GTSNPN; CDR2 reads SVGIG (reference sequence). The CDR3 has 12 residues. Written as DNA, the CDR3 is TGTGCCTGGAGTGCTAGCTACAATGAGCAGTTCTTC. This gives the protein CAWSASYNEQFF.

The rearrangement uses TRBV6-6 and TRBJ1-4; 9 nucleotides line up with TRBD1. The trim removed 5 bases at V and 5 bases at J, leaving 6 bases unmatched. The CDR3 is 15 residues long. The germline V gene has CDR1 MNHNY and CDR2 SVGAGI (reference sequence). The CDR3 sequence is CASSMTGQGNEKLFF. The DNA for the CDR3 is TGTGCCAGCAGTATGACCGGACAGGGGAATGAAAAACTGTTTTTT.

For this clone: This sample also contains other DNA sequences that code for the same CDR3. V gene TRBV18 combines with J gene TRBJ2-7; D is unresolved. V was pared by 2 bases and J by 4 bases, with 6 bases between. The CDR3 length is 12 residues. Looked up from germline, CDR1 is KGHSH and CDR2 is LQKENI. DNA of the CDR3: TGTGCCAGCTCACCAAGAGGTTACGAGCAGTACTTC. It codes for CASSPRGYEQYF.

The genes are TRBV3-1 (or the pseudogene TRBV3-2) and TRBJ1-3; 10 bases agree with TRBD1. The CDR3 has 16 residues. V shed 4 bases and J 3 bases; nucleotides not matched to a gene: 6. CDR1 and CDR2 from the germline V gene are LGHDT and YNNKEL (reference sequence). The CDR3 nucleotides are TGTGCCAGCAGCCGGACAGGGGGTAATAGTGGAAACACCATATATTTT. As protein: CASSRTGGNSGNTIYF.

This sequence joins TRBV29-1 and TRBJ1-2; D possibly corresponds to TRBD1 (5 bases). Trimming removed 8 bases at V and 1 base at J, with 14 bases between. Germline loops: CDR1 SQVTM, CDR2 ANQGSEA. The CDR3 extends over 13 amino acids. As DNA, the CDR3 is TGCAGCTATACCACAGGTTTTAACTATGGCTACACCTTC. Its translation is CSYTTGFNYGYTF.

The chain recombines TRBV5-1 with TRBJ2-3, with 10 bases lining up with TRBD2. This CDR3 has 15 residues. Germline CDR1 is SGHRS and CDR2 is YFSETQ. The trim removed 0 bases at V and 5 bases at J, leaving 3 bases unmatched. CDR3 in amino acids: CASSLGASGGDTQYF. The CDR3 coding sequence is TGCGCCAGCAGCTTGGGGGCTAGCGGGGGAGATACGCAGTATTTT.

The V call is TRBV3-1 (or the pseudogene TRBV3-2), the J call TRBJ1-4; D is ambiguous. The CDR3 covers 12 residues. CDR1 is LGHDT, CDR2 YNNKEL, per germline (reference sequence). V was shortened by 5 bases and J by 8 bases, with 9 bases between the two germline ends. The CDR3 is CASSSLSEKLFF. In nucleotides, the CDR3 is TGTGCCAGCAGCTCCCTTTCGGAAAAACTGTTTTTT.

The CDR3 coding sequence is TGTGCCAGCAGCCATGCGCAGGGGGCGACAACTGAAGCTTTCTTT. Amino acid sequence: CASSHAQGATTEAFF. The chain joins TRBV3-1 (or the pseudogene TRBV3-2) to TRBJ1-1; 8 bases are shared with TRBD1. The CDR3 spans 15 residues. The J segment lost 5 bases and the V segment lost 3 bases, leaving 8 bases of the junction unmatched. Germline V gene data show CDR1 as LGHDT and CDR2 as YNNKEL (reference sequence).

The chain couples TRBV29-1 to TRBJ1-2, with TRBD1 matching 8 bases. This CDR3 comprises 15 residues. Germline V lookup: CDR1 SQVTM, CDR2 ANQGSEA. Trimming cost V 1 base and J 3 bases; bases outside gene matches: 7. Here the CDR3 reads CSVEGDRGWDYGYTF. The CDR3 nucleotides are TGCAGCGTTGAAGGAGACAGGGGTTGGGACTATGGCTACACCTTC.

This chain joins TRBV7-9 and TRBJ1-1; TRBD1 agrees at 8 bases. In germline, CDR1 is SEHNR, CDR2 FQNEAQ (reference sequence). The CDR3 is made up of 15 amino acids. The junction had 14 bases not matched to a gene; V was cut back by 5 bases and J by 9 bases. CDR3 region: CASSTRAGGGDQAFF. CDR3 sequence (DNA): TGTGCCAGCAGCACTCGGGCAGGGGGCGGAGATCAAGCTTTCTTT.